This TCR beta chain was identified in a study of blood T cell repertoires in COVID-19. Study summary: Sites in the United States, Italy and Spain provided acute and convalescent COVID-19 samples.

Germline CDR1 is SGDLS and CDR2 is YYNGEE. The CDR3 sequence is 14 residues long. Trimming shortened V by 0 bases and J by 2 bases, and 7 bases separated the two germline ends. Original handling: Estimates of nucleated cell counts were drawn from the amplification of reference gene primers. TCRdb keeps only in-frame clones here, not all; method: immunoSEQ multiplex PCR. That table is the source of V, J and clone size, and D and trimming were worked out from the DNA. The table has fewer than 350,000 clones, over 80% seen once. Participants, 18 to 89 years old, spanned fewer than 30 US areas. Clinical history as reported by participants underpinned cohort assignment.

The TCR comes from a woman aged 25 to 39 with acute COVID-19. The rearrangement uses TRBV9 and TRBJ2-3, with D perhaps TRBD1 (6 bases). Source material: PBMCs or T cells enriched from blood (not recorded which). CDR3 loop: CASSVGDNTDTQYF. The DNA of the CDR3 is TGTGCCAGCAGCGTAGGGGACAACACAGATACGCAGTATTTT.